This T cell receptor beta chain was documented in a study of cytomegalovirus exposure and HLA in healthy donors. This clone was counted once. The antigen remains unidentified. The ends were cut back, 7 bases at V and 4 bases at J, with 16 bases in the middle. The CDR3 is 15 residues long. From germline, CDR1 is MNHEY and CDR2 SVGAGI. Findings and limits, study-wide: The analysis excluded some indistinguishable V segments, including TRBV6-2 and TRBV6-3. Accurate predictions that matched the HLA-A and HLA-B alleles of most subjects were reportedly made from TCR beta sequences. Roughly uniform depth of sequencing across donors was assumed in presence/absence analyses. Earlier results showed most TCR beta V segments being productive about 87% or about 30% of the time.

The PCR was carried out with 60 Vbeta primers and 13 Jbeta primers. Sequencing used immunoSEQ multiplex PCR; TCRdb keeps in-frame clones, though not all of them. The table includes 65,000 to 70,000 clones, around 72% detected once. Material for sequencing was PBMCs. This rearrangement joins TRBV6-5 to TRBJ2-2; D may be TRBD2 (5 bases). The source is a young woman in good health and CMV-seropositive. CDR3 nucleotide sequence: TGTGCCAGCAACTACCGGCAGGCGGGCACCGGGGAGCTGTTTTTT. It codes for CASNYRQAGTGELFF.